This TCR beta chain is drawn from a study of naive and memory T cell subsets. The germline gives CDR1 MGHRA, CDR2 YSYEKL. This CDR3 spans 12 amino acids. Trimming stripped 4 bases from V and 7 bases from J, with 8 bases between. Two oligonucleotides, mixed equimolar, formed the beta constant-region primer covering TRBC1 and TRBC2. Nested alpha and beta constant-region primers with the SP2 primer drove four PCR rounds on ligated cDNA. An oligonucleotide with the SP2 primer and a 12-nucleotide UMI was ligated to the cDNA 3' end. TCRdb analysed the UMI-ligation and nested PCR reads with MiXCR anew, one entry per CDR3 protein. The sample holds 95,000 to 150,000 distinct CDR3 sequences, 36% seen once.

V gene TRBV4-1 combines with J gene TRBJ2-1; no clear D gene. Sequencing was performed on central memory CD4+ T cells from blood. The sequence was collected from a human donor in good health. The CDR3 coding sequence is TGCGCCAGCAGCCCACACCCGAATGAGCAGTTCTTC. Protein product: CASSPHPNEQFF.